This entry is about one T cell receptor beta chain. This clonotype was seen more than once but under ten times. It lacks a known antigen. No base qualities exist here, and no much larger clone lies one base off it. This sample was sequenced with an Illumina NovaSeq 6000. TCR cDNA was synthesized by 5'RACE template switching, through which a universal primer site and unique molecular identifiers were introduced. Priming for cDNA synthesis came from both the TCR alpha and TCR beta constant segments. Libraries were amplified in two PCR steps, with sample barcodes and sequencing adapters added in the second step. Sequencing of the libraries was done on either Illumina HiSeq 2500 (2x100 bp) or NovaSeq (2x150 bp). On the authors' methods: Reads were demultiplexed and collapsed into UMI consensus sequences with MIGEC, and V(D)J alignment was performed with MiXCR. Using edgeR on replicate PBMC samples, clonotypes were called vaccine-responding if FDR was below 0.01 and the log2 fold change was above 5 up to day 15. Each bulk clonotype was labeled CD4 or CD8 based on which sequenced repertoire, CD4 or CD8, contained the clonotype at higher abundance. TCRdb itself trimmed the public reads at Q25 with fastp, ran MiXCR and retained productive beta chains. For every CDR3 protein sequence, its rows merge into one entry that carries the most common genes and DNA. TCRdb, not the original authors, processed these V and J calls. The sample yields about 320,000 distinct CDR3 sequences; approximately 13% were counted once. Roughly 3% of the sample is held by the ten biggest clonotypes.

This sample was included in a study of T cells after yellow fever vaccination (dated by TCRdb to about 2019). Background on the whole study: Libraries from fractions with low cell numbers were prepared with the SMART-Seq v4 Ultra Low Input RNA kit. To follow T-cell clones before and after both primary and booster YFV17D yellow fever vaccination, bulk TCR alpha and beta repertoires underwent longitudinal sequencing. Two healthy male donors, one aged 18 to 30 and one aged 30 to 40 years, made up the cohort. Blood was collected at multiple timepoints before and after primary and secondary immunization, and bulk PBMC replicates and cell subsets were isolated. Here is what the overall study found, with its caveats: Computational filtering was needed because FACS-sorted repertoires could contain abundant contaminating clonotypes from the bulk population. Compared with the primary T-cell response, the secondary T-cell response was weaker but faster, peaking on day 5 rather than day 15. Most clones expanded after primary vaccination (around 96% of CD4 and approximately 86% of CD8) were re-detected after the booster, suggesting that broad memory maintenance occurred. The study included only two donors, which limits how far the findings can be generalized. A small fraction of clonotypes showed up in both the CD4 and CD8 compartments, probably as a result of convergent recombination.

The V and J ends are trimmed by 0 bases and 5 bases, leaving 13 bases between them. From the cysteine up to the phenylalanine, the CDR3 has a length of 15 residues. The only DNA kept is the CDR3, 45 bases in frame from the first base. The germline V gene (reference sequence) yields LGHDT for CDR1 and YNNKEL for CDR2. Interpreted using the paper, the treatment or condition label stands for: live attenuated yellow fever vaccine strain. A standard Ficoll-Paque protocol was used to isolate PBMCs from peripheral blood. CD4 and CD8 T-cell fractions were isolated with Dynabeads CD4 and CD8 positive selection kits. RNA was extracted with TriZol from bulk PBMCs, CD4 and CD8 fractions, and dextramer-positive and dextramer-negative fractions.

This specimen consisted of CD4+ T cells sorted from PBMCs, obtained 15 days after the yellow fever booster vaccination. The sequence was obtained from a man aged 18-30 years who received the YFV17D yellow fever vaccine. Recombination joined TRBV3-1 with TRBJ2-5; the D gene identity is not certain. The CDR3 reads as follows: CASSQDRQDGETQYF. The nucleotide sequence is TGTGCCAGCAGCCAAGATCGGCAGGACGGGGAGACCCAGTACTTC.